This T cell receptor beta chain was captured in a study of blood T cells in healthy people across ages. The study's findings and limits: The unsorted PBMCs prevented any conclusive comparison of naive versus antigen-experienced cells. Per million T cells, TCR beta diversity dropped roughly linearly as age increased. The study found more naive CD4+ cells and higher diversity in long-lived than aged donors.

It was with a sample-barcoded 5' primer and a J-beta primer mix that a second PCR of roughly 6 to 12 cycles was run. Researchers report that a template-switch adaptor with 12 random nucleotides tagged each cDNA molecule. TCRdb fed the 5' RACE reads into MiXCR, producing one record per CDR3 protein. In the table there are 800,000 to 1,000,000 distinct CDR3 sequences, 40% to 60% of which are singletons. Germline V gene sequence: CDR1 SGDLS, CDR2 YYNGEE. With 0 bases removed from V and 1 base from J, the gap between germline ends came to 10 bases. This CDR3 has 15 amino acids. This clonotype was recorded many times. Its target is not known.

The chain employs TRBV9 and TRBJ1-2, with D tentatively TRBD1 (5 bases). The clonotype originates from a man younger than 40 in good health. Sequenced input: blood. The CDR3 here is CASSVGGNRNYGYTF. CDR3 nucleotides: TGTGCCAGCAGCGTAGGGGGGAACCGTAACTATGGCTACACCTTC.